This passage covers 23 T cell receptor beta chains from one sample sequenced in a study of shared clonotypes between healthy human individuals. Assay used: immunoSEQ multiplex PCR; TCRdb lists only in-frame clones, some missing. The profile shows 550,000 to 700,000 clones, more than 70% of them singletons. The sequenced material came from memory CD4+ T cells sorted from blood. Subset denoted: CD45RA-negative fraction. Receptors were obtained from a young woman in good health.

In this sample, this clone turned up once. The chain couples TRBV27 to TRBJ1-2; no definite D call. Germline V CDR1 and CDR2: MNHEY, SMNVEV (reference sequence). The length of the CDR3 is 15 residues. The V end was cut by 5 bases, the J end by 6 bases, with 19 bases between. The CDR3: CASSRRQRTKDGYTF. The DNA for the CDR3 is TGTGCCAGCAGTCGACGGCAGCGAACAAAGGATGGCTACACCTTC.

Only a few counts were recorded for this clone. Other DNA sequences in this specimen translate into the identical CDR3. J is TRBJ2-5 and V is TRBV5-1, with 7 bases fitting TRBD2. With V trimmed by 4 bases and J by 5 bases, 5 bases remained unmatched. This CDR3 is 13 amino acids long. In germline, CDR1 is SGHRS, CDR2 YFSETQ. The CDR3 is CASSLTSQETQYF. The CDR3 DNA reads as TGCGCCAGCAGCCTGACTAGCCAGGAGACCCAGTACTTC.

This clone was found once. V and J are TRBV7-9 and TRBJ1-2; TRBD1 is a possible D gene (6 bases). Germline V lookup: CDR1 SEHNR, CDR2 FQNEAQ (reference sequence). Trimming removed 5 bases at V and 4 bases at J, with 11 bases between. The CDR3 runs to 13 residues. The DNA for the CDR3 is TGTGCCAGCAGCCGGGACAACCTCTATGGCTACACCTTC. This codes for CASSRDNLYGYTF.

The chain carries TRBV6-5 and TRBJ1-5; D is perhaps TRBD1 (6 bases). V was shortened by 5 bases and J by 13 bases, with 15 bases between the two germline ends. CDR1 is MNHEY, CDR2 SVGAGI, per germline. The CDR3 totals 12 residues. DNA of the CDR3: TGTGCCAGCAGTGCCCCTCAGGGGCGACAGCATTTT. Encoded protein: CASSAPQGRQHF.

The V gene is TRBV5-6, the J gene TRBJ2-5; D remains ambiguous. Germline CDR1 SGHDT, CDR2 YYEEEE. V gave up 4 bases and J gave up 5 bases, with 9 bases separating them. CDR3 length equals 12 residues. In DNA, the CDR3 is TGTGCCAGCAGCCTTAGTCGGGAGACCCAGTACTTC. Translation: CASSLSRETQYF.

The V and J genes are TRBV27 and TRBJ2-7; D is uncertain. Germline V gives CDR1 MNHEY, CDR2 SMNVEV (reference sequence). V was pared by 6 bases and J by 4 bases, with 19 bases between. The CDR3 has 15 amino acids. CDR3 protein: CASRYRSPGPYEQYF. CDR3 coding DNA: TGTGCCAGCAGATATAGATCCCCAGGTCCGTACGAGCAGTACTTC.

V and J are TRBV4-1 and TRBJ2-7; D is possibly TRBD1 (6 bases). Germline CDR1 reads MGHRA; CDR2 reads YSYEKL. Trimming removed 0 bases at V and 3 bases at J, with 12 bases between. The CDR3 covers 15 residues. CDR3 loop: CASSQDYQGYYEQYF. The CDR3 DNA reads TGCGCCAGCAGCCAAGATTATCAGGGGTACTACGAGCAGTACTTC.

CDR3 sequence (DNA): TGTGCCAGCAGCACCTCAGGGACCTCTGGAAACACCATATATTTT. Amino acids: CASSTSGTSGNTIYF. The rearrangement links TRBV7-2 to TRBJ1-3; D perhaps matches TRBD1 (5 bases). V gave up 5 bases and J gave up 0 bases, with 11 bases separating them. Germline CDR1 is SGHTA and CDR2 is FQGNSA. CDR3 length equals 15 residues.

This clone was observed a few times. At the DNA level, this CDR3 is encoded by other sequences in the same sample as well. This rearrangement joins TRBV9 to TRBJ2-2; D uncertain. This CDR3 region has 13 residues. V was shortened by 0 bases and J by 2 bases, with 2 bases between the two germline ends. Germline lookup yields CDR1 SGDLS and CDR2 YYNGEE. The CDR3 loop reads CASSVENTGELFF. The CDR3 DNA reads TGTGCCAGCAGCGTAGAAAACACCGGGGAGCTGTTTTTT.

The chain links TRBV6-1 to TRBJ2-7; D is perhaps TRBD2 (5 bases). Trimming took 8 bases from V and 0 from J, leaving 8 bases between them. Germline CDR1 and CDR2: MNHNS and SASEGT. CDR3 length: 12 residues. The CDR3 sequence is CASVGDSYEQYF. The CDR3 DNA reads TGTGCCAGCGTCGGGGACTCCTACGAGCAGTACTTC.

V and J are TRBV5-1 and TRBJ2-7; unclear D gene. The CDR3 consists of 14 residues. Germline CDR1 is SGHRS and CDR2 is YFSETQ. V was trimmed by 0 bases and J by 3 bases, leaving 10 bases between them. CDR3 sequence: CASSLDGPRYEQYF. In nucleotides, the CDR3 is TGCGCCAGCAGCTTGGACGGCCCACGCTACGAGCAGTACTTC.

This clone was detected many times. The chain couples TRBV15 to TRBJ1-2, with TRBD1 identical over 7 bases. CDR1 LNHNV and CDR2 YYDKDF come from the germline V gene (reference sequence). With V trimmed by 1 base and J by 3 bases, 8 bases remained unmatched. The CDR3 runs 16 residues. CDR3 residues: CATSRGRIGGDYGYTF. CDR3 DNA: TGTGCCACCAGCAGAGGGCGTATAGGGGGCGACTATGGCTACACCTTC. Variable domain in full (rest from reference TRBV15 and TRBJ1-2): DAMVIQNPRYQVTQFGKPVTLSCSQTLNHNVMYWYQQKSSQAPKLLFHYYDKDFNNEADTPDNFQSRRPNTSFCFLDIRSPGLGDTAMYLCATSRGRIGGDYGYTFGSGTRLTVV.

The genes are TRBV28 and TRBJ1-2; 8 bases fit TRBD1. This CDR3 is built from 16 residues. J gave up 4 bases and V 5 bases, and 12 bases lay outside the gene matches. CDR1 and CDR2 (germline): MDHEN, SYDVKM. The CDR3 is CASSGTFGTGSYGYTF. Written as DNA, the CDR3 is TGTGCCAGCAGTGGTACCTTCGGGACAGGCAGCTATGGCTACACCTTC.

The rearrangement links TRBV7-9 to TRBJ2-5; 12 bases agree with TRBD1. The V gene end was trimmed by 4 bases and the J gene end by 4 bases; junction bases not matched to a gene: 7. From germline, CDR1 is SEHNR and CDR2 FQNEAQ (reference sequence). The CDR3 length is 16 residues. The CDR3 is CASSSQGTGGVETQYF. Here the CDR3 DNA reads TGTGCCAGCAGCTCACAAGGGACAGGGGGCGTAGAGACCCAGTACTTC.

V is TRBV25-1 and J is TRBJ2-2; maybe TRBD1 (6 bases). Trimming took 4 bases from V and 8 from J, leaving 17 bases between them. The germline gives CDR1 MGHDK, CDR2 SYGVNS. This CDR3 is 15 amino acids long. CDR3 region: CASSGITGSAGELFF. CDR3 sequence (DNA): TGTGCCAGCAGTGGGATAACAGGGTCGGCAGGGGAGCTGTTTTTT. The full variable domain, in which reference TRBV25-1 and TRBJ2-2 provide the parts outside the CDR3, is EADIYQTPRYLVIGTGKKITLECSQTMGHDKMYWYQQDPGMELHLIHYSYGVNSTEKGDLSSESTVSRIRTEHFPLTLESARPSHTSQYLCASSGITGSAGELFFGEGSRLTVL.

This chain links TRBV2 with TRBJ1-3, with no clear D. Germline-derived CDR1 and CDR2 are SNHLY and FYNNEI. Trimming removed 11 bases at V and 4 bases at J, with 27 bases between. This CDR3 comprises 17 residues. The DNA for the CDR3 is TGTGCCGCACGAAACCGGGCCTCATCTAAAACAGGAAACACCATATATTTT. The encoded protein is CAARNRASSKTGNTIYF.

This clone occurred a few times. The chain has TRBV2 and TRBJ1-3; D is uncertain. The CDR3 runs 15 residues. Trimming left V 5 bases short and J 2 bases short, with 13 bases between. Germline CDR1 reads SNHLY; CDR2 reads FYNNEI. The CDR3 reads CASSREVGAGNTIYF. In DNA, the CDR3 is TGTGCCAGCAGTCGTGAGGTCGGGGCTGGAAACACCATATATTTT.

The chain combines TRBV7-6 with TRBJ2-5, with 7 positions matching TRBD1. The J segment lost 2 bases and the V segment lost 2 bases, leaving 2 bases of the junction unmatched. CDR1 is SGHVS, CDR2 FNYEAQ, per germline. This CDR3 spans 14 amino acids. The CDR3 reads CASSLYRGQETQYF. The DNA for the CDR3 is TGTGCCAGCAGCTTATACAGGGGACAAGAGACCCAGTACTTC. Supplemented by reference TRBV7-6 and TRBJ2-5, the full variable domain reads GAGVSQSPRYKVTKRGQDVALRCDPISGHVSLYWYRQALGQGPEFLTYFNYEAQQDKSGLPNDRFSAERPEGSISTLTIQRTEQRDSAMYRCASSLYRGQETQYFGPGTRLLVL.

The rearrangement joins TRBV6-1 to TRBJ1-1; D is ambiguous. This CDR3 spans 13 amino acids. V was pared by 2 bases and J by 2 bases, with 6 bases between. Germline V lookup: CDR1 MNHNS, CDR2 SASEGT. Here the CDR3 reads CASSESANTEAFF. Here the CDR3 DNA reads TGTGCCAGCAGTGAATCAGCTAACACTGAAGCTTTCTTT.

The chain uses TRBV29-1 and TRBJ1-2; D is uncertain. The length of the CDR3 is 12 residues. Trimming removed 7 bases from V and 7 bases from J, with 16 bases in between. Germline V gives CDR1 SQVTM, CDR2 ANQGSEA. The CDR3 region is CSDTTESRGYTF. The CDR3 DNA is TGCAGCGATACTACAGAGAGTCGTGGCTACACCTTC.

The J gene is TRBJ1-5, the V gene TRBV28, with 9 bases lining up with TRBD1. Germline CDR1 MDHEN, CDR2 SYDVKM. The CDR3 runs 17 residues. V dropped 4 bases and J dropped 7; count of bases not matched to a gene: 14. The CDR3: CASSSIALQGAGQPQHF. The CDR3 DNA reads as TGTGCCAGCAGTTCTATCGCCTTACAGGGGGCAGGACAGCCCCAGCATTTT. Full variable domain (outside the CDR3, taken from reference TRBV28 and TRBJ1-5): DVKVTQSSRYLVKRTGEKVFLECVQDMDHENMFWYRQDPGLGLRLIYFSYDVKMKEKGDIPEGYSVSREKKERFSLILESASTNQTSMYLCASSSIALQGAGQPQHFGDGTRLSIL.

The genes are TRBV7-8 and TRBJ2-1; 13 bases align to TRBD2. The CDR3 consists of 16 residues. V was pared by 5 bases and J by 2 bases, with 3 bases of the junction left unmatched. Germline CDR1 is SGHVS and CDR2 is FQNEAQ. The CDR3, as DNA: TGTGCCAGCAGCCCGACTAGCGGGAGGACCTACAATGAGCAGTTCTTC. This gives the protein CASSPTSGRTYNEQFF.

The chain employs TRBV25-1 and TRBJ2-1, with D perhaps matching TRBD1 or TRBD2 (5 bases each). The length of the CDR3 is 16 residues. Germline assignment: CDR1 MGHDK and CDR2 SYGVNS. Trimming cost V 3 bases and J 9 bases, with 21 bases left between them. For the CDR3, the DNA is TGTGCCAGCAGTGACCCCCATATTGGGGGAATGGTTGAGCAGTTCTTC. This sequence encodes CASSDPHIGGMVEQFF.